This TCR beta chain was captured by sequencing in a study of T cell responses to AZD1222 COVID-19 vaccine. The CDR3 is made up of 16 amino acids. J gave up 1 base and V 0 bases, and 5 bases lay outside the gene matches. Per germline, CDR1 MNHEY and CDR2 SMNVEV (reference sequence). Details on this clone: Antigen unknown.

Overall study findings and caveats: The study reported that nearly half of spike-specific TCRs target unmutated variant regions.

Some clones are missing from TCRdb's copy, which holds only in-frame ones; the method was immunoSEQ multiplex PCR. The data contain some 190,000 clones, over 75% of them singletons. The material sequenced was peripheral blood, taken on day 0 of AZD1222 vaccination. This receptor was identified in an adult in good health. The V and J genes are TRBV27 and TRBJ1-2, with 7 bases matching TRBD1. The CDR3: CASSLSTGTLNYGYTF. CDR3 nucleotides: TGTGCCAGCAGTTTATCGACAGGGACCCTTAACTATGGCTACACCTTC.